What follows describes a single TCR beta chain. Its antigen is not identified. This may be a read error, as it is one base from a much larger clone. Time point: longitudinal time-point 3. This sample is part of a study of neurological immune-mediated disorders. Broader study findings: No expanded-clone CDR3 amino acid sequence recurred across subjects, suggesting private TCR-beta repertoires.

The germline V and J ends were trimmed by 7 bases and 1 base, with 15 bases remaining between them. Germline V CDR1 and CDR2: SGHKS, YYEKEE (reference sequence). The CDR3 covers 14 residues. Via MiXCR, TCRdb re-called the 5' RACE reads, giving one row per CDR3 protein. In the table there are more than 100,000 distinct CDR3 sequences, 10% to 14% of which are singletons. The specimen sequenced was PBMCs. The TCR was taken from a female donor with HTLV-1-associated myelopathy (HAM/TSP). V and J are TRBV5-5 and TRBJ2-7, with D unresolved. The CDR3 DNA reads as TGTGCCAGCGGGATGGGTGGCGGATCCTACGAGCAGTACTTC. Protein: CASGMGGGSYEQYF. The full variable domain, rest sourced from reference TRBV5-5 and TRBJ2-7, is DAGVTQSPTHLIKTRGQQVTLRCSPISGHKSVSWYQQVLGQGPQFIFQYYEKEERGRGNFPDRFSARQFPNYSSELNVNALLLGDSALYLCASGMGGGSYEQYFGPGTRLTVT.